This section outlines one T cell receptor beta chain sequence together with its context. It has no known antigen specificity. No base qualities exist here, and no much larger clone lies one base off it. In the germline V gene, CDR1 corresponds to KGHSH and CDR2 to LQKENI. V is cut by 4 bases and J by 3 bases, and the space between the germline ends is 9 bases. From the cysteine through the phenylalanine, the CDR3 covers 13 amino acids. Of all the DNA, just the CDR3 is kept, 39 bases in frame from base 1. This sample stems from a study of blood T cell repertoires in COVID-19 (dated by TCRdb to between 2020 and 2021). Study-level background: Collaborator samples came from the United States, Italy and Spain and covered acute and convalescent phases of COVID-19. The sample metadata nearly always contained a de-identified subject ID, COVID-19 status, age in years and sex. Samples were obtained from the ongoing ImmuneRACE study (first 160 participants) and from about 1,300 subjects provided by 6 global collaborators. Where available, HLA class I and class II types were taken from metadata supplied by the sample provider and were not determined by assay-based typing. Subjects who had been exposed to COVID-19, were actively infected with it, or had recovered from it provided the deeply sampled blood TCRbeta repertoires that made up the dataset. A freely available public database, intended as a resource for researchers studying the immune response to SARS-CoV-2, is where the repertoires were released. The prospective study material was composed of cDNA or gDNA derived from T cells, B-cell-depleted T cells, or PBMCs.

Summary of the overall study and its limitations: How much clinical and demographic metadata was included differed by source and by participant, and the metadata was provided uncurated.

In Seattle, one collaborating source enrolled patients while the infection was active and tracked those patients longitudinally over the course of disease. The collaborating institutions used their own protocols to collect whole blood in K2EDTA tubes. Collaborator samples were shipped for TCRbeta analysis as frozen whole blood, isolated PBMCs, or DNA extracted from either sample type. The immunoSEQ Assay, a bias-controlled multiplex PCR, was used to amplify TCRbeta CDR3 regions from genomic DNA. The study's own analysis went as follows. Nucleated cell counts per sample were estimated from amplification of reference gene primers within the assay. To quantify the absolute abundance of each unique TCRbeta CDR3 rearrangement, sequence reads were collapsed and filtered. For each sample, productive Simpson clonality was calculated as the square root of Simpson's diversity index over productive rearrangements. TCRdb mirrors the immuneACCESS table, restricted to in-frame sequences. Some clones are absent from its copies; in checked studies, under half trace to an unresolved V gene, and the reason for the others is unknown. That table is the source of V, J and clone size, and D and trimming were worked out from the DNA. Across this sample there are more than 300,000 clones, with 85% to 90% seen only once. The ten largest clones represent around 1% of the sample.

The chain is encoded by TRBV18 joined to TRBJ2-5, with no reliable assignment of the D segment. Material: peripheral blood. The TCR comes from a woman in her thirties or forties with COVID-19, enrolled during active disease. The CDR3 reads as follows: CASSRTEKETQYF. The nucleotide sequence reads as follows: TGTGCCAGCTCACGAACTGAAAAAGAGACCCAGTACTTC.